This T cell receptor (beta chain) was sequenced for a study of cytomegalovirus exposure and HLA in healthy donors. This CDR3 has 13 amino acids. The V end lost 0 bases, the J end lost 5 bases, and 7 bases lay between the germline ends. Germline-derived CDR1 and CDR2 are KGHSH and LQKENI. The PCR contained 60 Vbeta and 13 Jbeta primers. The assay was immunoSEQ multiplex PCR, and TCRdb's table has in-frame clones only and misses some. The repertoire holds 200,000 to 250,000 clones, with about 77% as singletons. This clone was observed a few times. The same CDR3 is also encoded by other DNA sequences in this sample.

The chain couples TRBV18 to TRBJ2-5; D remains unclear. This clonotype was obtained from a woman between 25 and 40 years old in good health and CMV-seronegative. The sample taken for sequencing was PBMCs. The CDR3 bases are TGTGCCAGCTCACCACCGACGAGGGAGACCCAGTACTTC. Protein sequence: CASSPPTRETQYF.